The next 22 T cell receptor beta chains were all read from a single sample in a study of response to subunit inactivated influenza vaccine. TCRdb ran MiXCR on the RT-PCR reads and lists one entry per CDR3 protein. Altogether hundreds of thousands of distinct CDR3 sequences are present, 10% to 15% being singletons, with the ten largest covering 9.5% to 13%. Sequences were derived from PBMCs from blood, sampled on the day of vaccination. The origin of the receptors is a man aged 45-65 years who received an inactivated influenza vaccine.

The chain carries TRBV7-2 and TRBJ2-7, with 9 bases aligning to TRBD1. V shed 2 bases and J 5 bases; nucleotides not matched to a gene: 7. The CDR3 is 15 residues long. The germline V gene encodes CDR1 SGHTA and CDR2 FQGNSA. The CDR3 protein is CASSLWGDRVNEQYF. CDR3 DNA sequence: TGTGCCAGCAGCTTATGGGGGGACAGGGTCAACGAGCAGTACTTC.

This clonotype was observed many times. CDR3 residues: CASSQEWLYGYTF. The CDR3 DNA sequence: TGTGCCAGCAGCCAAGAATGGCTCTATGGCTACACCTTC. The rearrangement links TRBV14 to TRBJ1-2; D gene unclear. Germline loops: CDR1 SGHDN, CDR2 FVKESK. This CDR3 is built from 13 residues. V was cut by 0 bases and J by 4 bases, with 6 bases left in between. Filled out from reference TRBV14 and TRBJ1-2, the complete variable domain reads EAGVTQFPSHSVIEKGQTVTLRCDPISGHDNLYWYRRVMGKEIKFLLHFVKESKQDESGMPNNRFLAERTGGTYSTLKVQPAELEDSGVYFCASSQEWLYGYTFGSGTRLTVV.

This clonotype showed up many times. The chain carries TRBV27 and TRBJ2-1; TRBD2 might be the D (7 bases). The CDR3 is 14 residues long. Looked up from germline, CDR1 is MNHEY and CDR2 is SMNVEV (reference sequence). Trimming stripped 7 bases from V and 7 bases from J, with 17 bases between. The DNA for the CDR3 is TGTGCCAGCACCCAACGGGGGGCGGAAAATGAGCAGTTCTTC. This codes for CASTQRGAENEQFF.

This clonotype has a count of ten or more. The rearrangement uses TRBV15 and TRBJ1-1; no firm D call. V dropped 0 bases and J dropped 5 bases, with 13 bases sitting between them. Germline V gene sequence: CDR1 LNHNV, CDR2 YYDKDF (reference sequence). The CDR3 totals 15 residues. This CDR3 is CATSRDRGTSTEAFF. CDR3 DNA sequence: TGTGCCACCAGCAGAGATCGGGGAACTTCGACTGAAGCTTTCTTT.

This clonotype occurred a few times. V and J are TRBV2 and TRBJ1-6; TRBD1 matches at 7 bases. V was pared by 5 bases and J by 10 bases, with 8 bases of the junction left unmatched. This CDR3 contains 14 residues. Germline V gives CDR1 SNHLY, CDR2 FYNNEI. CDR3 protein: CASSSTGAKSPLHF. The CDR3 DNA is TGTGCCAGCAGTTCAACAGGGGCGAAATCACCCCTCCACTTT.

V usage is TRBV14 and J usage is TRBJ2-5; 11 bases line up with TRBD1. The CDR3 contains 16 residues. Germline V gives CDR1 SGHDN, CDR2 FVKESK. The ends lost 4 bases at V and 4 bases at J; junction bases unmatched: 8. The CDR3 DNA reads as TGTGCCAGCAGCCCCTTCCCCGGGACAGGGGGAGAGACCCAGTACTTC. Protein sequence: CASSPFPGTGGETQYF. Drawing the rest from reference TRBV14 and TRBJ2-5, the complete variable domain is EAGVTQFPSHSVIEKGQTVTLRCDPISGHDNLYWYRRVMGKEIKFLLHFVKESKQDESGMPNNRFLAERTGGTYSTLKVQPAELEDSGVYFCASSPFPGTGGETQYFGPGTRLLVL.

The chain carries TRBV6-2 or TRBV6-3 and TRBJ2-7, with 12 bases lining up with TRBD2. The CDR3 is made up of 20 amino acids. CDR1 is MNHEY and CDR2 is SVGEGT in the germline V gene. The V gene end was trimmed by 6 bases and the J gene end by 2 bases; junction bases not matched to a gene: 20. The CDR3 protein is CASSSRRLAGVPESTYEQYF. In DNA, the CDR3 is TGTGCCAGCAGCTCGCGGCGACTAGCGGGAGTCCCCGAATCGACCTACGAGCAGTACTTC.

The chain recombines TRBV7-9 with TRBJ2-1; D not resolved. Trimming stripped 3 bases from V and 8 bases from J, with 11 bases between. This CDR3 is built from 13 residues. From germline, CDR1 is SEHNR and CDR2 FQNEAQ (reference sequence). The chain's CDR3 is CASSFLGVDEQFF. CDR3 coding DNA: TGTGCCAGCAGCTTCCTAGGCGTAGATGAGCAGTTCTTC.

The chain combines TRBV20-1 with TRBJ2-1, with 10 positions matching TRBD2. The CDR3 runs 16 residues. From germline, CDR1 is DFQATT and CDR2 SNEGSKA (reference sequence). Germline trimming cut 0 bases from V and 6 bases from J; bases unmatched to any gene: 8. CDR3 amino acids: CSARDRGLARLNEQFF. The CDR3 coding sequence is TGCAGTGCTAGAGATCGGGGACTAGCGAGACTCAATGAGCAGTTCTTC.

The chain is built from TRBV6-5 and TRBJ2-1; maybe TRBD1 (6 bases). Germline V gives CDR1 MNHEY, CDR2 SVGAGI. The CDR3 runs 15 residues. The germline V and J ends were trimmed by 3 bases and 6 bases, with 15 bases remaining between them. DNA of the CDR3: TGTGCCAGCAGTTATTTTGGGGGCTCGGGCAATGAGCAGTTCTTC. As protein: CASSYFGGSGNEQFF.

In its sample, this clonotype was seen a few times. This chain joins TRBV7-9 and TRBJ1-5, with TRBD1 matching 8 bases. The V and J ends lost 1 base and 4 bases, in that order; junction bases with no gene match: 6. Germline loops: CDR1 SEHNR, CDR2 FQNEAQ (reference sequence). The CDR3 length is 16 residues. Written as DNA, the CDR3 is TGTGCCAGCAGCTTAGGGACAGGGTATCCAAATCAGCCCCAGCATTTT. This translates into CASSLGTGYPNQPQHF.

This clonotype was observed a few times. The chain has TRBV2 and TRBJ2-7; no clear D. With 0 bases removed from V and 4 bases from J, the gap between germline ends came to 7 bases. Per germline, CDR1 SNHLY and CDR2 FYNNEI. The CDR3 loop spans 13 amino acids. CDR3 region: CASSEALFYEQYF. The CDR3 nucleotides read TGTGCCAGCAGTGAAGCGCTTTTTTACGAGCAGTACTTC.

The chain joins TRBV6-1 to TRBJ2-1, with 13 bases matching TRBD2. The CDR3 loop spans 17 amino acids. V shed 7 bases, J shed 0 bases, and the junction held 6 bases outside the gene matches. Germline V gives CDR1 MNHNS, CDR2 SASEGT. CDR3: CASTRLAGGNSYNEQFF. Written as DNA, the CDR3 is TGTGCCAGCACTCGACTAGCGGGGGGCAACTCCTACAATGAGCAGTTCTTC.

The V call is TRBV28, the J call TRBJ1-1; possible D gene TRBD1, 5 bases. The V gene lost 3 bases and the J gene lost 3 bases, with 26 bases spanning the gap. CDR1 is MDHEN and CDR2 is SYDVKM in the germline V gene. The CDR3 loop spans 19 amino acids. CDR3 coding DNA: TGTGCCAGCAGTTTTCCGGCGTGGGAAATAGAAGGAGGGGACACTGAAGCTTTCTTT. It yields the protein CASSFPAWEIEGGDTEAFF.

This clonotype was seen more than once but under ten times. The gene calls are TRBV12-3 or TRBV12-4 and TRBJ1-3; 7 nucleotides align to TRBD1. The CDR3 runs to 15 residues. V lost 6 bases and J lost 0; bases outside the gene matches: 5. The CDR3 sequence: CASRTTGSSGNTIYF. The CDR3, as DNA: TGTGCCAGCAGGACGACAGGGAGCTCTGGAAACACCATATATTTT.

There are many counts of this clonotype. V gene TRBV20-1 combines with J gene TRBJ2-5; weak D call: TRBD2 (6 bases). CDR3 length equals 13 residues. CDR1 and CDR2 (germline): DFQATT, SNEGSKA (reference sequence). V was trimmed by 6 bases and J by 4 bases, leaving 15 bases between them. CDR3 sequence: CSAATSSGETQYF. The CDR3 DNA is TGCAGTGCAGCGACTAGTTCCGGAGAGACCCAGTACTTC.

The rearrangement uses TRBV10-2 and TRBJ1-1, with 7 bases aligning to TRBD1. After removal of 3 bases from V and 5 bases from J, the junction contained 9 bases not matched to a gene. Germline loops: CDR1 WSHSY, CDR2 SAAADI. This CDR3 comprises 15 residues. CDR3 DNA sequence: TGCGCCAGCAGTGATCTCAGGGGGTCAGGGACTGAAGCTTTCTTT. Translating gives CASSDLRGSGTEAFF.

This clonotype was picked up a small number of times. The J gene is TRBJ2-3, the V gene TRBV28; TRBD1 might be the D (6 bases). The CDR3 spans 16 residues. CDR1 is MDHEN, CDR2 SYDVKM, per germline. V was pared by 0 bases and J by 6 bases, with 16 bases between. DNA for the CDR3: TGTGCCAGCAGTTTATGGGGGGCCCTCACAGGGGATACGCAGTATTTT. It yields the protein CASSLWGALTGDTQYF.

This clonotype occurred a few times. The chain recombines TRBV9 with TRBJ2-6; D gene ambiguous. CDR3 length: 16 amino acids. The germline CDR1 and CDR2 sequences are SGDLS and YYNGEE. Deletions cut 0 bases from V and 2 bases from J, with 9 bases between. CDR3 DNA sequence: TGTGCCAGCAGCGTAGGGCAGTCGGCTGGGGCCAACGTCCTGACTTTC. Encoded protein: CASSVGQSAGANVLTF.

The rearrangement uses TRBV5-5 and TRBJ1-1; perhaps TRBD1 as D (5 bases). Trimming removed 3 bases at V and 0 bases at J, with 9 bases between. The CDR3 has 14 amino acids. CDR1 and CDR2 (germline): SGHKS, YYEKEE (reference sequence). CDR3 sequence: CASSWEQVNTEAFF. CDR3 DNA: TGTGCCAGCAGCTGGGAACAGGTGAACACTGAAGCTTTCTTT.

Only a few counts were recorded for this clonotype. This chain connects TRBV15 to TRBJ2-2; D remains unclear. The V end lost 0 bases, the J end lost 2 bases, and 7 bases lay between the germline ends. There are 15 residues in the CDR3. Germline V gives CDR1 LNHNV, CDR2 YYDKDF (reference sequence). The CDR3 loop reads CATSRDRQNTGELFF. CDR3 nucleotides: TGTGCCACCAGCAGAGATAGGCAAAACACCGGGGAGCTGTTTTTT.

The CDR3 here is CASSQLAGTNTGELFF. In DNA form, the CDR3 reads TGTGCCAGCAGCCAACTAGCGGGAACGAACACCGGGGAGCTGTTTTTT. The gene calls are TRBV4-2 and TRBJ2-2, with 9 bases matching TRBD2. The V gene's germline CDR1 is LGHNA and CDR2 YNFKEQ. The CDR3 sequence is 16 residues long. J lost 0 bases, V lost 2 bases, and 1 base had no gene match.